This T cell receptor beta chain comes out of a study of blood T cell repertoires in COVID-19. At the level of the study: Samples taken during acute and convalescent COVID-19 were collected in the United States, Italy and Spain. Sources were T cells, B-cell-depleted T cells, or PBMCs; the material itself was cDNA or gDNA.

Original processing notes: Estimation of nucleated cell counts was performed using reference gene primer amplification. Libraries were prepared by immunoSEQ multiplex PCR; TCRdb keeps only in-frame clonotypes and omits some of them. V and J calls and clone size are as listed in that table; D and trimming were resolved from the DNA. The table has 140,000 or so clones, roughly 87% seen once. Germline loops: CDR1 LGHDT, CDR2 YNNKEL (reference sequence). This CDR3 has 13 amino acids. Trimming left V 4 bases short and J 4 bases short, with 10 bases between. In the case of this clone: The same CDR3 can be traced to other DNA sequences in this sample.

The sample consisted of peripheral blood. This chain links TRBV3-1 (or the pseudogene TRBV3-2) with TRBJ1-1; D gene ambiguous. This clonotype was obtained from a man between 65 and 79 years old with acute or convalescent COVID-19. The CDR3 here is CASSLTRGTEAFF. DNA for the CDR3: TGTGCCAGCAGCCTGACCCGGGGCACTGAAGCTTTCTTT.